These 21 T cell receptor beta chains were all obtained from the same sample, sequenced in a study of T cell responses to AZD1222 COVID-19 vaccine. The table came from immunoSEQ multiplex PCR; TCRdb's copy has only in-frame clones and leaves some out. Of about 130,000 clones listed, around 90% are singletons. The material sequenced was peripheral blood, taken on day 0 of AZD1222 vaccination. Receptor source: an adult in good health.

J is TRBJ2-7 and V is TRBV5-1; maybe TRBD1 (6 bases). The V gene's germline CDR1 is SGHRS and CDR2 YFSETQ. The CDR3 runs 14 residues. The V end was cut by 0 bases, the J end by 6 bases, with 13 bases between. CDR3 sequence: CASSLGNDRREQYF. In DNA form, the CDR3 reads TGCGCCAGCAGCTTGGGTAATGACAGGCGCGAGCAGTACTTC.

The rearrangement uses TRBV6-1 and TRBJ2-1; 12 nucleotides line up with TRBD1. This CDR3 has 16 residues. J gave up 7 bases and V 2 bases, and 6 bases lay outside the gene matches. Germline V gives CDR1 MNHNS, CDR2 SASEGT. CDR3: CASSESGTGGRNEQFF. CDR3 nucleotide sequence: TGTGCCAGCAGTGAATCCGGGACAGGGGGCAGGAATGAGCAGTTCTTC.

The J gene is TRBJ2-7, the V gene TRBV11-2, with 7 bases fitting TRBD1. The CDR3 has 13 residues. V trimming: 4 bases; J trimming: 7 bases; junction bases outside the gene matches: 7. Looked up from germline, CDR1 is SGHAT and CDR2 is FQNNGV. The CDR3, as DNA: TGTGCCAGCAGCTCTCGGACAGGCGAAGAGCAGTACTTC. Its protein is CASSSRTGEEQYF.

V and J are TRBV5-4 and TRBJ1-6; no clear D gene. CDR1 SGHNT and CDR2 YYREEE come from the germline V gene (reference sequence). This CDR3 region has 15 residues. Between the trimmed V and J ends, which lost 4 bases and 5 bases, there was a span of 13 bases. CDR3 sequence reads: CASSTAGVNNSPLHF. For the CDR3, the DNA is TGTGCCAGCAGCACGGCCGGGGTGAATAATTCACCCCTCCACTTT.

This chain joins TRBV4-3 and TRBJ2-2, with 7 bases identical to TRBD2. The length of the CDR3 is 16 residues. The V and J ends lost 1 base and 5 bases, in that order; junction bases with no gene match: 7. CDR1 and CDR2 from the germline V gene are LGHNA and YSLEER. The CDR3 reads CASSQGGGRVTGELFF. CDR3 nucleotides: TGCGCCAGCAGCCAAGGTGGTGGGAGGGTGACCGGGGAGCTGTTTTTT.

This clone was picked up a small number of times. The chain has TRBV4-1 and TRBJ1-1; D perhaps matches TRBD1 (5 bases). Germline V gene lookup returns CDR1 MGHRA and CDR2 YSYEKL. Trimming took off 4 bases at V and 1 base at J, with 10 bases between the two ends. This CDR3 is 14 amino acids long. The CDR3 coding sequence is TGCGCCAGCAGCCGCATACAGGCGAACACTGAAGCTTTCTTT. It translates to CASSRIQANTEAFF.

The chain employs TRBV21-1 and TRBJ1-1. TRBV21-1 is reported as a pseudogene. The CDR3 covers 19 residues. This chain's CDR3 is CASTQSWLKSGRTNTEAFF. The DNA of the CDR3 is TGTGCCAGCACCCAAAGTTGGCTGAAGTCTGGACGGACGAACACTGAAGCTTTCTTT.

The chain joins TRBV5-4 to TRBJ1-6, with 8 bases fitting TRBD1. V lost 3 bases, J lost 8 bases, and 1 base stayed unmatched. The CDR3 is 13 residues long. The V gene's germline CDR1 is SGHNT and CDR2 YYREEE (reference sequence). The CDR3 DNA reads as TGTGCCAGCAGCTCGACAGGGGATTCACCCCTCCACTTT. Translation gives CASSSTGDSPLHF.

This clone was picked up one time. The J gene is TRBJ2-7, the V gene TRBV14; no reliable D call. V was trimmed by 0 bases and J by 3 bases, leaving 12 bases between them. The CDR3 contains 15 residues. Looked up from germline, CDR1 is SGHDN and CDR2 is FVKESK. The CDR3 sequence is CASSQELTPNYEQYF. The CDR3 coding sequence is TGTGCCAGCAGCCAAGAATTGACACCGAACTACGAGCAGTACTTC.

The chain has TRBV3-1 (or the pseudogene TRBV3-2) and TRBJ2-1, with D possibly TRBD2 on 6 matching bases. CDR3 size: 15 residues. Germline V gene lookup returns CDR1 LGHDT and CDR2 YNNKEL (reference sequence). V lost 4 bases to trimming and J lost 8 bases, with 18 bases between them. The CDR3 DNA reads as TGTGCCAGCAGCCTTCGGGACTTCCTGGGCGATGAGCAGTTCTTC. It encodes CASSLRDFLGDEQFF.

V and J are TRBV11-2 and TRBJ2-5, with 11 bases identical to TRBD1. This CDR3 spans 16 amino acids. After removal of 5 bases from V and 5 bases from J, the junction contained 10 bases not matched to a gene. CDR1 is SGHAT, CDR2 FQNNGV, per germline. This CDR3 is CASSPRDRGYWETQYF. CDR3 nucleotides: TGTGCCAGCAGCCCTCGGGACAGGGGGTATTGGGAGACCCAGTACTTC. The complete variable domain, with remaining parts taken from reference TRBV11-2 and TRBJ2-5, reads EAGVAQSPRYKIIEKRQSVAFWCNPISGHATLYWYQQILGQGPKLLIQFQNNGVVDDSQLPKDRFSAERLKGVDSTLKIQPAKLEDSAVYLCASSPRDRGYWETQYFGPGTRLLVL.

The gene calls are TRBV6-5 and TRBJ2-2; 7 nucleotides agree with TRBD1. The length of the CDR3 is 14 residues. Germline loops: CDR1 MNHEY, CDR2 SVGAGI. After removal of 7 bases from V and 1 base from J, the junction contained 3 bases not matched to a gene. The CDR3 is CASTSGGNTGELFF. The CDR3, as DNA: TGTGCCAGCACGTCAGGGGGGAACACCGGGGAGCTGTTTTTT.

The chain couples TRBV21-1 to TRBJ1-1. TRBV21-1 is designated a pseudogene. The CDR3 is made up of 16 amino acids. The CDR3 loop reads CASSKGQGGEVTEAFF. The CDR3 coding sequence is TGTGCCAGCAGCAAGGGCCAAGGGGGGGAGGTCACTGAAGCTTTCTTT.

The V gene is TRBV10-3, the J gene TRBJ1-5, with D possibly matching TRBD1 (6 bases). CDR3 length equals 12 residues. Trimming shortened V by 5 bases and J by 5 bases, and 7 bases separated the two germline ends. CDR1 is ENHRY and CDR2 is SYGVKD in the germline V gene. This CDR3 reads CAISRGDQPQHF. CDR3 coding DNA: TGTGCCATCAGTAGGGGGGATCAGCCCCAGCATTTT.

The chain employs TRBV19 and TRBJ2-1, with 11 positions matching TRBD1. CDR1 and CDR2 from the germline V gene are LNHDA and SQIVND (reference sequence). Trimming removed 3 bases from V and 0 bases from J; junction bases left unmatched: 7. The CDR3 loop spans 18 amino acids. The CDR3: CASSIGGQGVSSYNEQFF. Written as DNA, the CDR3 is TGTGCCAGTAGTATTGGGGGACAGGGGGTAAGCTCCTACAATGAGCAGTTCTTC.

The CDR3 loop reads CASSADRVGYGYTF. In DNA, the CDR3 is TGTGCCAGCAGCGCGGACAGGGTGGGCTATGGCTACACCTTC. This chain links TRBV7-9 with TRBJ1-2, with 8 bases fitting TRBD1. This CDR3 region has 14 residues. CDR1 SEHNR and CDR2 FQNEAQ come from the germline V gene (reference sequence). J lost 4 bases, V lost 5 bases, and 6 bases had no gene match.

The genes are TRBV23-1 and TRBJ2-7; no reliable D call. TRBV23-1 is an ORF, and what it does is uncertain. The CDR3 length is 14 residues. Trimming removed 7 bases at V and 2 bases at J, with 15 bases between. CDR3 coding DNA: TGCGCCAGCAAAGTCGGATTGAGGACCTACGAGCAGTACTTC. Protein: CASKVGLRTYEQYF.

V and J are TRBV7-6 and TRBJ2-1; 15 nucleotides align to TRBD2. J lost 6 bases, V lost 5 bases, and 5 bases had no gene match. Looked up from germline, CDR1 is SGHVS and CDR2 is FNYEAQ. This CDR3 is built from 16 residues. The DNA of the CDR3 is TGTGCCAGCAGCCGTACGGGACTAGCGGGAGGCAATGAGCAGTTCTTC. Its protein is CASSRTGLAGGNEQFF. Together with reference TRBV7-6 and TRBJ2-1, the CDR3 gives the full variable domain: GAGVSQSPRYKVTKRGQDVALRCDPISGHVSLYWYRQALGQGPEFLTYFNYEAQQDKSGLPNDRFSAERPEGSISTLTIQRTEQRDSAMYRCASSRTGLAGGNEQFFGPGTRLTVL.

This chain uses TRBV5-1 with TRBJ1-2; the D is unclear. The CDR3 totals 15 residues. CDR1 is SGHRS and CDR2 is YFSETQ in the germline V gene. V gave up 1 base and J gave up 0 bases, with 10 bases separating them. The CDR3 DNA reads TGCGCCAGCAGCTTGAATAACGGAGCTAACTATGGCTACACCTTC. Residues: CASSLNNGANYGYTF.

The chain employs TRBV2 and TRBJ2-7, with TRBD1 identical over 12 bases. CDR3 length equals 14 residues. Per germline, CDR1 SNHLY and CDR2 FYNNEI. With V trimmed by 8 bases and J by 12 bases, 14 bases remained unmatched. This CDR3 reads CASSSRGDRGQMYF. CDR3 nucleotide sequence: TGTGCCAGCTCCTCCCGGGGGGACAGGGGGCAGATGTACTTC.

The rearrangement links TRBV19 to TRBJ1-1, with TRBD1 matching 8 bases. V lost 4 bases and J lost 10; bases outside the gene matches: 8. CDR1 is LNHDA and CDR2 is SQIVND in the germline V gene (reference sequence). The CDR3 length is 13 residues. CDR3: CASSTTGAGGAFF. CDR3 coding DNA: TGTGCCAGTAGTACGACAGGGGCGGGCGGAGCTTTCTTT.